The T cell receptor beta chain described here comes from a study of identical twins. A template switching step contributed a universal primer site, while unique molecular identifiers were present in the cDNA. MiXCR, run by TCRdb on the 5' RACE reads, gives a single entry per CDR3 protein. Among around 530,000 distinct CDR3 sequences, approximately 14% were seen once, and the ten largest hold around 0.4%. Note on this clonotype: Its target is not known.

Whole-study findings and limits: Zero-insertion findings could be partly confounded by invariant cells (MAIT and iNKT cells). Twins' surplus sharing was weaker for beta out-of-frame sequences. Within cord blood, abundant beta clonotypes carried fewer insertions, but memory repertoires showed no such trend.

This CDR3 is 19 amino acids long. Losses at the gene ends were 6 bases for V and 5 bases for J; bases not matched to a gene: 24. The germline gives CDR1 SGHRS, CDR2 YFSETQ. Another study also made use of these data, one on yellow fever vaccine responses in identical twins.

The sample taken for sequencing was CD4+ T cells sorted from blood. The source is a woman under 30 in good health. This rearrangement joins TRBV5-1 to TRBJ2-7, with 9 nucleotides matching TRBD2. The CDR3 sequence is CASKGGLIRTSAPAHEQYF. The DNA of the CDR3 is TGCGCCAGCAAGGGGGGATTAATAAGGACTAGCGCCCCGGCCCACGAGCAGTACTTC. Looking up the rest from reference TRBV5-1 and TRBJ2-7 gives the full variable domain: KAGVTQTPRYLIKTRGQQVTLSCSPISGHRSVSWYQQTPGQGLQFLFEYFSETQRNKGNFPGRFSGRQFSNSRSEMNVSTLELGDSALYLCASKGGLIRTSAPAHEQYFGPGTRLTVT.